The T cell receptor (beta chain) under discussion was sequenced for a study of beta chain features in type 1 diabetes. A note on this clone: Antigen unknown.

Study outcomes and limitations: The study found fewer insertions and more deletions at VDJ junctions in type 1 diabetes patients.

Trimming at V came to 2 bases and at J to 2 bases, leaving 10 bases not matched to a gene. Germline loops: CDR1 GTSNPN, CDR2 SVGIG (reference sequence). This CDR3 contains 16 residues. Expressed TCRB transcripts were sequenced after all isolated RNA was converted to cDNA. Assay: immunoSEQ multiplex PCR; the TCRdb copy retains only in-frame clones and omits some. The sample contains 200,000 to 250,000 clones, 25% to 30% of which appear only once. Input material: central memory CD4+ T cells from blood. The TCR comes from a man younger than 45 in good health. V gene TRBV30 combines with J gene TRBJ2-7, with 9 positions matching TRBD2. Written as DNA, the CDR3 is TGTGCCTGGAGTTTCCCCGGGACTAGCTCCCCCTACGAGCAGTACTTC. This translates into CAWSFPGTSSPYEQYF.